Below are 30 T cell receptor beta chains sequenced from a single sample in a study of blood T cell repertoires in COVID-19. Sequenced by immunoSEQ multiplex PCR; TCRdb stores in-frame clones only, minus some. The data hold 25,000 to 35,000 clones, with roughly 93% observed a single time. Sequencing was carried out using peripheral blood. The receptors derive from an older woman with COVID-19, enrolled during active disease.

This chain uses TRBV7-9 with TRBJ2-2; D gene unclear. The germline V gene encodes CDR1 SEHNR and CDR2 FQNEAQ (reference sequence). The CDR3 loop spans 13 amino acids. With 6 bases removed from V and 7 bases from J, the gap between germline ends came to 12 bases. In DNA form, the CDR3 reads TGTGCCAGCAGATTGGAGTTGGTCGGGGAGCTGTTTTTT. Its protein product is CASRLELVGELFF. The full variable domain, its missing parts supplied by reference TRBV7-9 and TRBJ2-2, is DTGVSQNPRHKITKRGQNVTFRCDPISEHNRLYWYRQTLGQGPEFLTYFQNEAQLEKSRLLSDRFSAERPKGSFSTLEIQRTEQGDSAMYLCASRLELVGELFFGEGSRLTVL.

This chain connects TRBV21-1 to TRBJ2-7; the table calls TRBD1, which could not be checked here. TRBV21-1 has pseudogene status. The CDR3 is 13 residues long. Here the CDR3 reads CASRLDRPYEQYF. The CDR3 DNA sequence: TGTGCCAGCAGGCTGGACAGACCATACGAGCAGTACTTC.

This clone was recorded only once. This chain connects TRBV11-2 to TRBJ2-1; 10 nucleotides line up with TRBD2. The CDR3 has 18 amino acids. With 0 bases clipped from V and 7 bases from J, the junction kept 12 bases outside the gene matches. The germline V gene has CDR1 SGHAT and CDR2 FQNNGV. DNA of the CDR3: TGTGCCAGCAGCTTAGATCGTAGGTTGGCTAGCGGGAGAAATGAGCAGTTCTTC. Its protein product is CASSLDRRLASGRNEQFF. The variable domain in full, completed from reference TRBV11-2 and TRBJ2-1, reads EAGVAQSPRYKIIEKRQSVAFWCNPISGHATLYWYQQILGQGPKLLIQFQNNGVVDDSQLPKDRFSAERLKGVDSTLKIQPAKLEDSAVYLCASSLDRRLASGRNEQFFGPGTRLTVL.

The chain couples TRBV7-3 to TRBJ2-2; TRBD2 matches at 7 bases. Trimming at V came to 5 bases and at J to 6 bases, leaving 6 bases not matched to a gene. The CDR3 sequence is 14 residues long. Germline V lookup: CDR1 SGHTA, CDR2 FQGTGA. The DNA for the CDR3 is TGTGCCAGCAGCCCGCAACTAGCGTCCGGGGAGCTGTTTTTT. This codes for CASSPQLASGELFF.

The V call is TRBV19, the J call TRBJ1-2; D is possibly TRBD1 (6 bases). Germline CDR1 and CDR2: LNHDA and SQIVND (reference sequence). The CDR3 has 13 residues. V dropped 5 bases and J dropped 7 bases, with 14 bases sitting between them. This chain's CDR3 is CASSVTSGVGYTF. In DNA, the CDR3 is TGTGCCAGTAGTGTGACATCAGGGGTTGGCTACACCTTC.

This rearrangement joins TRBV6-2 or TRBV6-3 to TRBJ1-2, with TRBD1 matching over 8 bases. J lost 2 bases, V lost 5 bases, and 10 bases had no gene match. In germline, CDR1 is MNHEY, CDR2 SVGEGT. The CDR3 has 16 residues. The DNA of the CDR3 is TGTGCCAGCAGTCAGCGAGGACAGGGTCCCAACTATGGCTACACCTTC. The encoded protein is CASSQRGQGPNYGYTF.

J is TRBJ2-2 and V is TRBV11-3; D may be TRBD1 (6 bases). Trimming took 4 bases from V and 2 from J, leaving 14 bases between them. Germline V gives CDR1 SGHNT, CDR2 YENEEA. The CDR3 spans 16 residues. The CDR3 DNA reads TGTGCCAGCAGCTCCAGCACAGGGTCAAACACCGGGGAGCTGTTTTTT. It is translated as CASSSSTGSNTGELFF.

This clone occurred once. The gene calls are TRBV29-1 and TRBJ2-5; D is unresolved. Trimming took 8 bases from V and 2 from J, leaving 12 bases between them. The CDR3 runs 12 residues. Per germline, CDR1 SQVTM and CDR2 ANQGSEA. The CDR3, as DNA: TGCAGCATAATTACATTACAAGAGACCCAGTACTTC. Translation: CSIITLQETQYF.

This chain joins TRBV12-3 or TRBV12-4 and TRBJ2-1, with D maybe TRBD2 (5 bases). The CDR3 totals 12 residues. V was shortened by 4 bases and J by 15 bases, with 16 bases between the two germline ends. CDR3 sequence: CASSSITGLGFF. The CDR3 bases are TGTGCCAGCAGTTCTATAACGGGATTGGGGTTCTTC.

V is TRBV28 and J is TRBJ2-1, with 8 positions matching TRBD1. The V segment lost 8 bases and the J segment 6 bases; nucleotides outside the gene matches: 9. The V gene's germline CDR1 is MDHEN and CDR2 SYDVKM. This CDR3 is 14 amino acids long. The CDR3 spells CASVDRGGSNEQFF. The CDR3 DNA is TGTGCCAGCGTCGACAGGGGAGGTAGCAATGAGCAGTTCTTC.

The chain carries TRBV6-2 or TRBV6-3 and TRBJ1-5; 7 positions agree with TRBD1. Germline V gene data show CDR1 as MNHEY and CDR2 as SVGEGT. The CDR3 extends over 15 amino acids. Germline trimming cut 6 bases from V and 5 bases from J; bases unmatched to any gene: 10. The CDR3 reads CASSSRRTGDQPQHF. The CDR3 DNA is TGTGCCAGCAGCTCCCGCCGGACAGGCGATCAGCCCCAGCATTTT.

J is TRBJ2-7 and V is TRBV6-2 or TRBV6-3, with D possibly TRBD2 on 6 matching bases. CDR1 is MNHEY and CDR2 is SVGEGT in the germline V gene. V lost 3 bases to trimming and J lost 5 bases, with 17 bases between them. This CDR3 has 15 residues. The CDR3 loop reads CASSYSRGTSHEQYF. The CDR3 bases are TGTGCCAGCAGTTATTCGCGAGGGACTTCCCACGAGCAGTACTTC.

V usage is TRBV30 and J usage is TRBJ2-7; 9 bases are shared with TRBD1. J gave up 4 bases and V 0 bases, and 7 bases lay outside the gene matches. Germline V lookup: CDR1 GTSNPN, CDR2 SVGIG (reference sequence). The CDR3 runs to 15 residues. The CDR3 loop is CAWSVTGQGNYEQYF. The CDR3 DNA reads TGTGCCTGGAGTGTAACGGGACAGGGAAATTACGAGCAGTACTTC.

CDR3 DNA sequence: TGCAGCGTTGTAGAGGTGCGGGGGACCCAGTACTTC. Protein product: CSVVEVRGTQYF. The V and J genes are TRBV29-1 and TRBJ2-5; D is possibly TRBD2 (6 bases). In germline, CDR1 is SQVTM, CDR2 ANQGSEA. V lost 4 bases and J 7 bases, leaving 13 bases between the germline ends. The CDR3 runs 12 residues.

The J gene is TRBJ1-2, the V gene TRBV18; D is unclear. CDR3 length: 13 residues. Germline CDR1 and CDR2: KGHSH and LQKENI. V gave up 3 bases and J gave up 2 bases, with 7 bases separating them. CDR3 in amino acids: CASSPTVNYGYTF. The CDR3 DNA follows: TGTGCCAGCTCACCCACAGTCAACTATGGCTACACCTTC.

This sequence joins TRBV7-6 and TRBJ1-6; a possible D gene is TRBD1 (5 bases). Trimming pared 0 bases from V and 5 bases from J, leaving 8 bases between. CDR1 SGHVS and CDR2 FNYEAQ come from the germline V gene. This CDR3 is 15 amino acids long. CDR3 nucleotides: TGTGCCAGCAGCTTAGCGACAGTTAATAATTCACCCCTCCACTTT. This gives the protein CASSLATVNNSPLHF.

The V gene is TRBV5-1, the J gene TRBJ1-1, with D unclear. The CDR3 extends over 15 amino acids. V was clipped by 0 bases and J by 4 bases, with 13 bases between them. Germline-derived CDR1 and CDR2 are SGHRS and YFSETQ. The CDR3 DNA follows: TGCGCCAGCAGCTTGGGAGGGCCCCGGGGCACTGAAGCTTTCTTT. This codes for CASSLGGPRGTEAFF.

This clone was found once. The chain couples TRBV28 to TRBJ1-1, with TRBD1 matching 7 bases. CDR3 length: 15 amino acids. From germline, CDR1 is MDHEN and CDR2 SYDVKM. The V and J ends lost 2 bases and 7 bases, in that order; junction bases with no gene match: 10. For the CDR3, the DNA is TGTGCCAGCAGTTTACGAACAAGGACAGGCAATGAAGCTTTCTTT. Translated: CASSLRTRTGNEAFF.

This clone was observed a single time. A junction boundary mismatches the germline segment, possibly from a read error. This chain links TRBV12-3 or TRBV12-4 with TRBJ1-1, with 7 bases that match TRBD1. The CDR3 is 13 residues long. CDR3 protein: CASSPQGNAEAFF. The CDR3 coding sequence is TGTGCCAGCAGTCCACAGGGGAACGCTGAAGCTTTCTTT.

The chain joins TRBV28 to TRBJ2-6, with TRBD1 matching over 8 bases. The CDR3 totals 20 residues. From germline, CDR1 is MDHEN and CDR2 SYDVKM. Trimming removed 4 bases from V and 0 bases from J; junction bases left unmatched: 14. The CDR3 reads CASSSTWDRTLLSGANVLTF. As DNA, the CDR3 is TGTGCCAGCAGTTCTACCTGGGACAGGACTCTTCTCTCTGGGGCCAACGTCCTGACTTTC.

The rearrangement joins TRBV7-8 to TRBJ2-1; TRBD2 matches 14 bases. CDR3 length: 16 amino acids. The germline V gene has CDR1 SGHVS and CDR2 FQNEAQ. The J segment lost 3 bases and the V segment lost 5 bases, leaving 3 bases of the junction unmatched. The CDR3 DNA sequence: TGTGCCAGCAGCCAGGGACTAGCGGGAGTCTACAATGAGCAGTTCTTC. Its protein product is CASSQGLAGVYNEQFF.

This sequence joins TRBV28 and TRBJ1-3, with 7 bases matching TRBD1. CDR1 and CDR2 from the germline V gene are MDHEN and SYDVKM. This CDR3 contains 14 residues. V lost 2 bases to trimming and J lost 4 bases; unmatched junction nucleotides: 2. CDR3 bases: TGTGCCAGCAGTTTAACAGGGGTCGGAAACACCATATATTTT. Translating it yields CASSLTGVGNTIYF. Drawing the rest from reference TRBV28 and TRBJ1-3, the complete variable domain is DVKVTQSSRYLVKRTGEKVFLECVQDMDHENMFWYRQDPGLGLRLIYFSYDVKMKEKGDIPEGYSVSREKKERFSLILESASTNQTSMYLCASSLTGVGNTIYFGEGSWLTVV.

V is TRBV27 and J is TRBJ1-5; TRBD1 agrees at 7 bases. The germline V gene encodes CDR1 MNHEY and CDR2 SMNVEV (reference sequence). Trimming removed 0 bases from V and 7 bases from J; junction bases left unmatched: 6. The CDR3 covers 15 residues. Here the CDR3 reads CASSLSPQGQQPQHF. The CDR3 coding sequence is TGTGCCAGCAGTTTATCGCCCCAGGGACAGCAGCCCCAGCATTTT.

V is TRBV28 and J is TRBJ1-2; no clear D. Germline loops: CDR1 MDHEN, CDR2 SYDVKM. The CDR3 totals 10 residues. Trimming left V 5 bases short and J 7 bases short, with 5 bases between. As DNA, the CDR3 is TGTGCCAGCAGTCGGTTTGGCTACACCTTC. Translating it yields CASSRFGYTF.

Here the CDR3 reads CSAWTANYGYTF. The CDR3 DNA is TGCAGCGCCTGGACAGCTAACTATGGCTACACCTTC. The chain has TRBV29-1 and TRBJ1-2; D is possibly TRBD1 (6 bases). The germline V gene encodes CDR1 SQVTM and CDR2 ANQGSEA. This CDR3 spans 12 amino acids. The V gene lost 7 bases and the J gene lost 0 bases, with 9 bases spanning the gap.

The V and J genes are TRBV3-1 (or the pseudogene TRBV3-2) and TRBJ2-7; 7 bases align to TRBD1. Germline CDR1 is LGHDT and CDR2 is YNNKEL (reference sequence). Unmatched junction bases numbered 6, after V lost 0 bases and J lost 4 bases. CDR3 size: 15 residues. The chain's CDR3 is CASSQDATGIYEQYF. The DNA of the CDR3 is TGTGCCAGCAGCCAAGACGCGACAGGGATTTACGAGCAGTACTTC.

The chain's CDR3 is CASSFRTAGGELFF. In nucleotides, the CDR3 is TGTGCCAGCAGCTTTCGGACGGCGGGTGGGGAGCTGTTTTTT. The chain recombines TRBV12-1 with TRBJ2-2; TRBD2 is the table's D call and was not checked against the DNA. TRBV12-1 is termed a pseudogene. The CDR3 has 14 amino acids.

This rearrangement joins TRBV24-1 to TRBJ2-3; 10 bases are shared with TRBD1. J was trimmed by 12 bases and V by 5 bases; bases with no gene match: 7. The germline CDR1 and CDR2 sequences are KGHDR and SFDVKD. The length of the CDR3 is 13 residues. The CDR3 DNA follows: TGTGCCACCAGTGGGACAGGGGGTCCTTCTCAGTATTTT. As protein: CATSGTGGPSQYF.

CDR3 sequence (DNA): TGTGCCACCAGCCGGTTTAGCGGGAGGGCTCTCTCGTACGAGCAGTACTTC. Translated: CATSRFSGRALSYEQYF. The chain carries TRBV15 and TRBJ2-7; 11 bases map to TRBD2. The CDR3 consists of 17 residues. From germline, CDR1 is LNHNV and CDR2 YYDKDF (reference sequence). With V trimmed by 5 bases and J by 4 bases, 13 bases remained unmatched.

V and J are TRBV30 and TRBJ2-7; tentative D call: TRBD1 (7 bases). V lost 3 bases and J lost 2, with 11 bases in between. The CDR3 runs to 13 residues. Germline CDR1 GTSNPN, CDR2 SVGIG (reference sequence). This CDR3 is CAWSRGVTYEQYF. The CDR3 DNA reads as TGTGCCTGGAGCAGGGGGGTTACCTACGAGCAGTACTTC.